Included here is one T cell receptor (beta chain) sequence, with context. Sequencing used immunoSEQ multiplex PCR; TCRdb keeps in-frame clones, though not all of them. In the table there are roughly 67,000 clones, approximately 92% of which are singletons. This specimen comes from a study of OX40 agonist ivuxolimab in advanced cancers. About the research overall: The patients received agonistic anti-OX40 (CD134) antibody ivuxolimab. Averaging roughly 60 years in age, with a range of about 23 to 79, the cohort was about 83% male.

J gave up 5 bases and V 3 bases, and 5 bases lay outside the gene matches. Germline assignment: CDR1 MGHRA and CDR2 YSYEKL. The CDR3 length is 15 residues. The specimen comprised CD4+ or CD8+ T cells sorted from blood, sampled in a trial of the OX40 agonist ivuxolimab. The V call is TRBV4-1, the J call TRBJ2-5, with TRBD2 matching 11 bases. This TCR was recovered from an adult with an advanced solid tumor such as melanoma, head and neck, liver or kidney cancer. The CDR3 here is CASSHLAGGGETQYF. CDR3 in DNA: TGCGCCAGCAGCCACCTAGCGGGAGGTGGGGAGACCCAGTACTTC.